This TCR beta chain was profiled in a study of blood T cell repertoires in COVID-19. About the research overall: The samples span acute and convalescent COVID-19 from the United States, Italy and Spain.

This CDR3 spans 12 amino acids. Authors' analysis steps: Reference gene primers were amplified, and this amplification served to estimate nucleated cell counts. Here immunoSEQ multiplex PCR was the method, and the copy in TCRdb shows in-frame clones only, minus some. V and J calls and clone size are as listed in that table; D and trimming were resolved from the DNA. The data contain 90,000 to 120,000 clones, roughly 84% of them seen just once; the ten biggest clones take up less than 5%. The TCR sequence derives from a human donor in a cohort sampled during active COVID-19. The sample comprised peripheral blood. This rearrangement joins TRBV21-1 to TRBJ1-2; the table names TRBD1, a call not compared with the DNA. TRBV21-1 is marked as a pseudogene. CDR3 loop: CASKGQGNGYTF. DNA for the CDR3: TGTGCCAGCAAGGGCCAGGGCAATGGCTACACCTTC.